One sample yielded the 28 T cell receptor beta chains listed below, sequenced in a study of blood T cell repertoires in COVID-19. Using immunoSEQ multiplex PCR, the repertoire was profiled, and TCRdb retains in-frame clones only, with some absent. This repertoire shows about 190,000 clones, 86% found once; its top ten account for roughly 5.9%. The sample taken for sequencing was PBMCs or T cells enriched from blood (not recorded which). All receptors derive from a middle-aged man with acute COVID-19.

This chain uses TRBV11-2 with TRBJ2-7, with TRBD2 identical over 10 bases. Germline CDR1 SGHAT, CDR2 FQNNGV. With V trimmed by 6 bases and J by 4 bases, 6 bases remained unmatched. The CDR3 sequence is 14 residues long. The chain's CDR3 is CASRYSGRAYEQYF. Written as DNA, the CDR3 is TGTGCCAGCAGATACAGCGGGAGGGCTTACGAGCAGTACTTC.

The rearrangement uses TRBV5-1 and TRBJ1-4; 8 positions agree with TRBD1. Trimming removed 0 bases from V and 10 bases from J; junction bases left unmatched: 8. From germline, CDR1 is SGHRS and CDR2 YFSETQ. The length of the CDR3 is 15 residues. Here the CDR3 DNA reads TGCGCCAGCAGCTTGGGTTCGGGACAGGATCGAAAACTGTTTTTT. Its translation: CASSLGSGQDRKLFF.

The CDR3: CASSLVIGTAESPLHF. In DNA, the CDR3 is TGTGCCAGCAGCTTGGTGATAGGGACAGCCGAATCACCCCTCCACTTT. The rearrangement uses TRBV13 and TRBJ1-6, with 7 bases that match TRBD1. The CDR3 covers 16 residues. Germline V gene sequence: CDR1 PRHDT, CDR2 FYEKMQ (reference sequence). V lost 3 bases and J lost 10; bases outside the gene matches: 12.

The chain joins TRBV7-9 to TRBJ2-5, with 9 bases fitting TRBD1. The V gene's germline CDR1 is SEHNR and CDR2 FQNEAQ (reference sequence). The CDR3 extends over 15 amino acids. With 5 bases clipped from V and 4 bases from J, the junction kept 8 bases outside the gene matches. The CDR3 DNA is TGTGCCAGCAGCCTCGGACAGGGGCAAGGAGAGACCCAGTACTTC. Residues: CASSLGQGQGETQYF.

CDR3 in amino acids: CASSLASGQGGKNIQYF. The CDR3 DNA sequence: TGTGCCAGCAGCTTAGCATCGGGACAGGGTGGCAAAAACATTCAGTACTTC. The V and J genes are TRBV7-9 and TRBJ2-4; 9 nucleotides line up with TRBD1. This CDR3 has 17 residues. Germline values: CDR1 SEHNR, CDR2 FQNEAQ (reference sequence). Losses at the gene ends were 0 bases for V and 3 bases for J; bases not matched to a gene: 6.

This clone was seen a few times. The chain combines TRBV27 with TRBJ2-7; D is perhaps TRBD1 (6 bases). There are 14 residues in the CDR3. V gave up 10 bases and J gave up 3 bases, with 19 bases separating them. CDR1 and CDR2 from the germline V gene are MNHEY and SMNVEV (reference sequence). CDR3 protein: CATREGGPHYEQYF. CDR3 DNA: TGTGCCACCCGCGAAGGGGGTCCCCACTACGAGCAGTACTTC.

The V call is TRBV9, the J call TRBJ2-1; D is unresolved. The CDR3 covers 14 residues. CDR1 and CDR2 from the germline V gene are SGDLS and YYNGEE. Trimming cost V 3 bases and J 6 bases, with 13 bases left between them. In DNA form, the CDR3 reads TGTGCCAGCAGCGGCCGGCGGCCCGCCAATGAGCAGTTCTTC. It yields the protein CASSGRRPANEQFF.

This clone showed up just a few times. The rearrangement joins TRBV23-1 to TRBJ2-7; TRBD2 matches 12 bases. TRBV23-1 is an open reading frame whose function is uncertain. This CDR3 region has 14 residues. V lost 4 bases to trimming and J lost 12 bases; unmatched junction nucleotides: 10. CDR3 DNA: TGCGCCAGCAGTCTCAGACTAGCGGGAGCGCCTCGGTACTTC. Translated, it gives CASSLRLAGAPRYF.

The chain joins TRBV4-1 to TRBJ1-3; 9 bases fit TRBD1. This CDR3 is 15 amino acids long. The junction had 5 bases not matched to a gene; V was cut back by 1 base and J by 7 bases. Germline V gives CDR1 MGHRA, CDR2 YSYEKL. DNA for the CDR3: TGCGCCAGCAGCCAAGGGGGACAGGGCAGGAACACCATATATTTT. Translating it yields CASSQGGQGRNTIYF.

The J gene is TRBJ1-6, the V gene TRBV19; D remains ambiguous. The CDR3 totals 15 residues. The V gene lost 0 bases and the J gene lost 7 bases, with 10 bases spanning the gap. The germline gives CDR1 LNHDA, CDR2 SQIVND (reference sequence). For the CDR3, the DNA is TGTGCCAGTAGTATAGAGTGGAACAGAAATTCACCCCTCCACTTT. Protein product: CASSIEWNRNSPLHF.

This clone appeared a few times. The rearrangement uses TRBV24-1 and TRBJ2-2, with D perhaps matching TRBD1 (5 bases). The CDR3 runs 15 residues. V was trimmed by 4 bases and J by 2 bases, leaving 10 bases between them. The germline V gene encodes CDR1 KGHDR and CDR2 SFDVKD. CDR3 nucleotide sequence: TGTGCCACCAGTGACCCACAGGCAAACACCGGGGAGCTGTTTTTT. It specifies CATSDPQANTGELFF.

The rearrangement uses TRBV28 and TRBJ2-7, with D possibly TRBD2 on 5 matching bases. Trimming cost V 10 bases and J 3 bases, with 10 bases left between them. Germline V gene lookup returns CDR1 MDHEN and CDR2 SYDVKM. The CDR3 has 11 residues. CDR3 sequence (DNA): TGTGCCATAGGGAGTCGCTACGAGCAGTACTTC. It specifies CAIGSRYEQYF. The full variable domain, with the rest looked up from reference TRBV28 and TRBJ2-7, is DVKVTQSSRYLVKRTGEKVFLECVQDMDHENMFWYRQDPGLGLRLIYFSYDVKMKEKGDIPEGYSVSREKKERFSLILESASTNQTSMYLCAIGSRYEQYFGPGTRLTVT.

CDR3 coding DNA: TGTGCCAGTAGGGTTTCTTCCGGGACAACAACCTACGAGCAGTACTTC. Its protein product is CASRVSSGTTTYEQYF. The chain uses TRBV19 and TRBJ2-7, with D maybe TRBD1 (6 bases). The V and J ends lost 6 bases and 2 bases respectively, with 20 bases between them. The V gene's germline CDR1 is LNHDA and CDR2 SQIVND (reference sequence). The length of the CDR3 is 16 residues.

J is TRBJ2-7 and V is TRBV5-1, with D unclear. V dropped 3 bases and J dropped 3 bases, with 10 bases sitting between them. This CDR3 is built from 13 residues. Germline CDR1 SGHRS, CDR2 YFSETQ. This chain's CDR3 is CASSSPVVYEQYF. The CDR3 bases are TGCGCCAGCAGCTCCCCGGTCGTCTACGAGCAGTACTTC.

The chain is built from TRBV13 and TRBJ1-2; maybe TRBD1 (6 bases). Trimming removed 1 base at V and 8 bases at J, with 14 bases between. Germline V CDR1 and CDR2: PRHDT, FYEKMQ (reference sequence). The CDR3 spans 14 residues. The CDR3 region has the DNA TGTGCCAGCAGCTTAGTGGGGGCTCTGAGCGGCTACACCTTC. Translated, it gives CASSLVGALSGYTF.

This clone was detected only once. The chain carries TRBV27 and TRBJ2-7, with D possibly being TRBD2 (6 bases). V was cut by 7 bases and J by 7 bases, with 17 bases left in between. Germline CDR1 reads MNHEY; CDR2 reads SMNVEV (reference sequence). The CDR3 is made up of 13 amino acids. This CDR3 reads CASTRPGTDEQYF. CDR3 DNA sequence: TGTGCCAGCACCAGACCCGGGACTGATGAGCAGTACTTC.

The chain joins TRBV4-1 to TRBJ2-5; D is perhaps TRBD2 (5 bases). V lost 1 base and J 4 bases, leaving 16 bases between the germline ends. Germline-derived CDR1 and CDR2 are MGHRA and YSYEKL. The CDR3 is 16 amino acids. The DNA for the CDR3 is TGCGCCAGCAGCCAAGTGAGCCCGCTAGCCGGAGAGACCCAGTACTTC. Protein product: CASSQVSPLAGETQYF.

This chain links TRBV7-9 with TRBJ2-7; TRBD2 matches at 8 bases. This CDR3 contains 16 residues. Per germline, CDR1 SEHNR and CDR2 FQNEAQ (reference sequence). V lost 1 base, J lost 4 bases, and 9 bases stayed unmatched. The CDR3 spells CASSLERGSGTYEQYF. In DNA form, the CDR3 reads TGTGCCAGCAGCTTAGAGCGTGGTAGCGGGACTTACGAGCAGTACTTC.

The chain employs TRBV6-6 and TRBJ2-2; TRBD1 matches at 7 bases. After removal of 2 bases from V and 6 bases from J, the junction contained 3 bases not matched to a gene. Germline V gives CDR1 MNHNY, CDR2 SVGAGI (reference sequence). The CDR3 contains 14 residues. The CDR3, as DNA: TGTGCCAGCAGTTACACAGACAGGGCCGGGGAGCTGTTTTTT. Residues: CASSYTDRAGELFF.

This sequence joins TRBV5-8 and TRBJ2-7, with D perhaps TRBD2 (5 bases). Trimming pared 4 bases from V and 6 bases from J, leaving 14 bases between. Germline lookup yields CDR1 SGHTS and CDR2 YDEGEE. The CDR3 is made up of 13 amino acids. CDR3 loop: CASSPGIRAEQYF. CDR3 nucleotides: TGTGCCAGCAGCCCCGGGATAAGGGCCGAGCAGTACTTC. Supplemented by reference TRBV5-8 and TRBJ2-7, the full variable domain reads EAGVTQSPTHLIKTRGQQATLRCSPISGHTSVYWYQQALGLGLQFLLWYDEGEERNRGNFPPRFSGRQFPNYSSELNVNALELEDSALYLCASSPGIRAEQYFGPGTRLTVT.

The chain has TRBV6-5 and TRBJ2-5; D is perhaps TRBD2 (6 bases). From germline, CDR1 is MNHEY and CDR2 SVGAGI. The CDR3 totals 13 residues. V dropped 10 bases and J dropped 5 bases, with 17 bases sitting between them. This chain's CDR3 is CAIASPGGETQYF. The CDR3 nucleotides read TGTGCCATCGCTAGCCCTGGGGGGGAGACCCAGTACTTC.

The V gene is TRBV11-2, the J gene TRBJ2-3; a weak D match, TRBD2 (6 bases). V was trimmed by 3 bases and J by 0 bases, leaving 19 bases between them. The CDR3 totals 18 residues. Germline loops: CDR1 SGHAT, CDR2 FQNNGV. CDR3 amino acids: CASSFGGSATQSTDTQYF. For the CDR3, the DNA is TGTGCCAGCAGCTTCGGGGGTAGCGCAACCCAGAGCACAGATACGCAGTATTTT. Together with reference TRBV11-2 and TRBJ2-3, the CDR3 gives the full variable domain: EAGVAQSPRYKIIEKRQSVAFWCNPISGHATLYWYQQILGQGPKLLIQFQNNGVVDDSQLPKDRFSAERLKGVDSTLKIQPAKLEDSAVYLCASSFGGSATQSTDTQYFGPGTRLTVL.

The chain is built from TRBV25-1 and TRBJ2-7, with D perhaps matching TRBD1 (5 bases). The CDR3 spans 12 residues. Trimming removed 2 bases at V and 3 bases at J, with 5 bases between. The germline V gene has CDR1 MGHDK and CDR2 SYGVNS. The CDR3 coding sequence is TGTGCCAGCAGTGAACAGGGCTACGAGCAGTACTTC. Its protein is CASSEQGYEQYF.

The CDR3 DNA reads TGTGCCAGCAGTAATCCGGGACTAGCGGGCTATACGCAGTATTTT. Protein: CASSNPGLAGYTQYF. The chain has TRBV27 and TRBJ2-3; 12 bases are shared with TRBD2. Germline V gene sequence: CDR1 MNHEY, CDR2 SMNVEV (reference sequence). The length of the CDR3 is 15 residues. The ends lost 5 bases at V and 7 bases at J; junction bases unmatched: 7.

Worth noting for this clone: The junction shows a germline mismatch at one end, possibly a read error. The V and J genes are TRBV30 and TRBJ2-5; a possible D gene is TRBD1 (5 bases). There are 13 residues in the CDR3. Germline-derived CDR1 and CDR2 are GTSNPN and SVGIG (reference sequence). The CDR3 DNA reads TGTGCCTGGACTAGAGTAGGACAAGAAACCCAGTACTTC. Translating it yields CAWTRVGQETQYF.

Concerning this clone: Germline and junction disagree at one end, which may indicate a read error. The J gene is TRBJ1-5, the V gene TRBV28, with D possibly matching TRBD1 (5 bases). CDR3 length: 14 residues. Germline loops: CDR1 MDHEN, CDR2 SYDVKM. The CDR3 protein is CASNLSQGHQPQHF. The CDR3 DNA sequence: TGTGCCAGCAATTTAAGTCAGGGTCATCAGCCCCAGCATTTT.

The V call is TRBV5-5, the J call TRBJ1-5; no definite D call. V shed 0 bases and J shed 4 bases, with 14 bases lying between them. CDR3 length equals 16 residues. Germline V lookup: CDR1 SGHKS, CDR2 YYEKEE (reference sequence). For the CDR3, the DNA is TGTGCCAGCAGCTTGGGGAGTGCCAATCCGAATCAGCCCCAGCATTTT. This encodes CASSLGSANPNQPQHF.

V is TRBV18 and J is TRBJ2-6, with a possible D match to TRBD1 (6 bases). V was pared by 3 bases and J by 2 bases, with 14 bases between. This CDR3 contains 17 residues. The germline V gene encodes CDR1 KGHSH and CDR2 LQKENI. The CDR3 sequence: CASSPKQGRAGANVLTF. CDR3 nucleotides: TGTGCCAGCTCACCTAAACAGGGTAGGGCTGGGGCCAACGTCCTGACTTTC. The whole variable domain, filled in from reference TRBV18 and TRBJ2-6, reads NAGVMQNPRHLVRRRGQEARLRCSPMKGHSHVYWYRQLPEEGLKFMVYLQKENIIDESGMPKERFSAEFPKEGPSILRIQQVVRGDSAAYFCASSPKQGRAGANVLTFGAGSRLTVL.